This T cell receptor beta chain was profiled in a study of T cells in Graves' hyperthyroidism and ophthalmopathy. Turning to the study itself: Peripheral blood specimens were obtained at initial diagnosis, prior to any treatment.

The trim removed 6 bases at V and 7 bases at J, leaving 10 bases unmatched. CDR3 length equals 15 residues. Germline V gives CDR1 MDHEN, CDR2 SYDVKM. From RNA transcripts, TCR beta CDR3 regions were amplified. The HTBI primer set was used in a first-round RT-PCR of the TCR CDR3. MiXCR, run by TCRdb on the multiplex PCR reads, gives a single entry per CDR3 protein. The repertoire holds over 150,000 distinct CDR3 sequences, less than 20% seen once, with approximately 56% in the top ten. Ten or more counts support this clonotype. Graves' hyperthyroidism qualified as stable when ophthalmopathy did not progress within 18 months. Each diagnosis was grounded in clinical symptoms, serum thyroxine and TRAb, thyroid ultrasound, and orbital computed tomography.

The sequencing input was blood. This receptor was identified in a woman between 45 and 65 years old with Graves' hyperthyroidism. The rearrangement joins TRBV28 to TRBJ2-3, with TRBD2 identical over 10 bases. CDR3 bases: TGTGCCAGCAGGACAGCGGGAGGGCCCCCCCATACGCAGTATTTT. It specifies CASRTAGGPPHTQYF. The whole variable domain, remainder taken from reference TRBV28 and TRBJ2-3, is DVKVTQSSRYLVKRTGEKVFLECVQDMDHENMFWYRQDPGLGLRLIYFSYDVKMKEKGDIPEGYSVSREKKERFSLILESASTNQTSMYLCASRTAGGPPHTQYFGPGTRLTVL.